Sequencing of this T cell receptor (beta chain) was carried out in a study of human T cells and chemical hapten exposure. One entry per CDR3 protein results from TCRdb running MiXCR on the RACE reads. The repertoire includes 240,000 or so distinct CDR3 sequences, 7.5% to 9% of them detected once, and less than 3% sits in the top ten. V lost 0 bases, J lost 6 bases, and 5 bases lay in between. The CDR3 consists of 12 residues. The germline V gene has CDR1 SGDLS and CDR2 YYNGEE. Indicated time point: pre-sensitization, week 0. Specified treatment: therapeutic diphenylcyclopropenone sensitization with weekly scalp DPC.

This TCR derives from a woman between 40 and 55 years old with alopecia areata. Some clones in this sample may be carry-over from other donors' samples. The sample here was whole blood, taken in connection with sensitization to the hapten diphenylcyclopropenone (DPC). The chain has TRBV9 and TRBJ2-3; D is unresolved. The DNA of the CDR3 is TGTGCCAGCAGCGTAGCTTGGGATACGCAGTATTTT. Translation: CASSVAWDTQYF.